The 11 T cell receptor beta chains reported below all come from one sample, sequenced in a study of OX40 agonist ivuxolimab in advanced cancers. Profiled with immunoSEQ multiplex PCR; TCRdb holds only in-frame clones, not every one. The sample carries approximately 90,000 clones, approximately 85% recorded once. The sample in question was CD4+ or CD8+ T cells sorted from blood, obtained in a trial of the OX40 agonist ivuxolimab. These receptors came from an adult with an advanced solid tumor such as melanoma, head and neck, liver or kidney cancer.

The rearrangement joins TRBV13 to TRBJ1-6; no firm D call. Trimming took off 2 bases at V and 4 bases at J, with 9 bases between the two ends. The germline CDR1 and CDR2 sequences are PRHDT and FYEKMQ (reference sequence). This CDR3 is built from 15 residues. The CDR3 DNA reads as TGTGCCAGCAGCTTAATCTCTGATTATAATTCACCCCTCCACTTT. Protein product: CASSLISDYNSPLHF.

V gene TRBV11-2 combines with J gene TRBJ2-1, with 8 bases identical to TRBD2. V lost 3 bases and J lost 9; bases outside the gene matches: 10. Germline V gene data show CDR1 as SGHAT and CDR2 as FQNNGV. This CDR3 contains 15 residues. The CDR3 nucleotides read TGTGCCAGCAGCTTCTCCGGGAGGGGGACAAGTGAGCAGTTCTTC. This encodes CASSFSGRGTSEQFF. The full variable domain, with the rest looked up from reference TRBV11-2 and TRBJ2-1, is EAGVAQSPRYKIIEKRQSVAFWCNPISGHATLYWYQQILGQGPKLLIQFQNNGVVDDSQLPKDRFSAERLKGVDSTLKIQPAKLEDSAVYLCASSFSGRGTSEQFFGPGTRLTVL.

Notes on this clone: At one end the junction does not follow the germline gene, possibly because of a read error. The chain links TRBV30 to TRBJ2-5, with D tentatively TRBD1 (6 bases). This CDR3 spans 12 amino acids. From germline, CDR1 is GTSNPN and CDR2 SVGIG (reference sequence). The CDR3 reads CAWSGTGTSGDF. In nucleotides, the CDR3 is TGTGCCTGGAGCGGAACAGGGACCTCAGGGGACTTC.

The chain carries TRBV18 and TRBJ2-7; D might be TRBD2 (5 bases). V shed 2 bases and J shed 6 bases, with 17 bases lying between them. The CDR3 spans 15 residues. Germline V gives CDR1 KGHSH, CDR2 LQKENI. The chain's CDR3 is CASSPVGEGWSEQYF. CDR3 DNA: TGTGCCAGCTCACCAGTAGGCGAGGGTTGGAGCGAGCAGTACTTC.

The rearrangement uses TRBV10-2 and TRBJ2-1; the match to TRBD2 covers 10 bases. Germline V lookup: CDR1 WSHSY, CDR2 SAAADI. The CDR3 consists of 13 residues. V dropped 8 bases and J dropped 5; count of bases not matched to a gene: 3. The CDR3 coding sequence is TGCGCCAGCCGACTAGCGGGCAACAATGAGCAGTTCTTC. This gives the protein CASRLAGNNEQFF.

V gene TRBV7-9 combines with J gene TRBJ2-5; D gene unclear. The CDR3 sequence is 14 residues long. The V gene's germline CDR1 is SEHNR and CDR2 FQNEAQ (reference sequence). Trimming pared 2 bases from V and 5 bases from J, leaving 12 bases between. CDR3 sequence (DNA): TGTGCCAGCAGCTTAAGTCTGGGCCGGGAGACCCAGTACTTC. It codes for CASSLSLGRETQYF.

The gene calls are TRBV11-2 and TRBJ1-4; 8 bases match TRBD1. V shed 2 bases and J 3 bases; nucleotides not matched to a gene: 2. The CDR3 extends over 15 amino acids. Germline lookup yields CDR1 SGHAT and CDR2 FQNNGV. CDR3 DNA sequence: TGTGCCAGCAGCTTATTACAGGGGGCTAATGAAAAACTGTTTTTT. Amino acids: CASSLLQGANEKLFF.

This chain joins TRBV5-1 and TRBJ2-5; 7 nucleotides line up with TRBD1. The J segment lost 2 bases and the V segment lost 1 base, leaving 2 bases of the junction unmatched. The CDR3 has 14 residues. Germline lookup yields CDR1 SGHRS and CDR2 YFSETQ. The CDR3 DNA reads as TGCGCCAGCAGCTTGTTGGGACAGCAAGAGACCCAGTACTTC. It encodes CASSLLGQQETQYF.

CDR3 amino acids: CASSRDRANRNEKLFF. Written as DNA, the CDR3 is TGTGCCAGCAGTAGGGACAGGGCCAACCGTAATGAAAAACTGTTTTTT. This sequence joins TRBV2 and TRBJ1-4; TRBD1 matches at 9 bases. Germline values: CDR1 SNHLY, CDR2 FYNNEI. The V gene end was trimmed by 5 bases and the J gene end by 4 bases; junction bases not matched to a gene: 8. CDR3 length: 16 residues. The variable domain in full, with the rest retrieved from reference TRBV2 and TRBJ1-4, is EPEVTQTPSHQVTQMGQEVILRCVPISNHLYFYWYRQILGQKVEFLVSFYNNEISEKSEIFDDQFSVERPDGSNFTLKIRSTKLEDSAMYFCASSRDRANRNEKLFFGSGTQLSVL.

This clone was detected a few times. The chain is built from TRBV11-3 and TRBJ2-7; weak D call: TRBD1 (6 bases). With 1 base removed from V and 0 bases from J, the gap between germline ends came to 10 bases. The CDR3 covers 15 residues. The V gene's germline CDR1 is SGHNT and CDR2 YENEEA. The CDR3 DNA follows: TGTGCCAGCAGCTTAGGTCGACAGGCCTCCTACGAGCAGTACTTC. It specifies CASSLGRQASYEQYF.

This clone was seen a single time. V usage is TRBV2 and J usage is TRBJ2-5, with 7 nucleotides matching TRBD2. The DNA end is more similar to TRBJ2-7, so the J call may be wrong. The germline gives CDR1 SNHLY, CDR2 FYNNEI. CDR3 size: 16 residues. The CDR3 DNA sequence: TGTGCCAGCAGGAAAGCTCATAGCGGGTTCTCCTACGAGCAGTACTTC. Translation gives CASRKAHSGFSYEQYF.